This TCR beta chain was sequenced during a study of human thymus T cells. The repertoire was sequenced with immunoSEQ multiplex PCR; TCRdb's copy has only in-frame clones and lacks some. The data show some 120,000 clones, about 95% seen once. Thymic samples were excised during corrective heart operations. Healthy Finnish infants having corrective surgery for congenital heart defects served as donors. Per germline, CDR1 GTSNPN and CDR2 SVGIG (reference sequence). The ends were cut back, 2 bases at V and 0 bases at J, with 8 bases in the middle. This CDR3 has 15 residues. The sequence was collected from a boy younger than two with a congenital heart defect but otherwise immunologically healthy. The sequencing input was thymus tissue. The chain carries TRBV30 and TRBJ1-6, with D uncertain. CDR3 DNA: TGTGCCTGGAGTAAGGGCAGCTCCTATAATTCACCCCTCCACTTT. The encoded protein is CAWSKGSSYNSPLHF.